The present T cell receptor (beta chain) was sequenced within a study of vaccination effects on CD4 cells after COVID-19. On this clone: Its cognate antigen is unknown.

Sequencing was performed with immunoSEQ multiplex PCR; in TCRdb, only in-frame clones are kept and a portion is missing. This repertoire shows tens of thousands of clones, about 80% found once; its top ten account for 10% to 15%. Isolating CD4+ T cells followed around nine days of culture. Germline CDR1 is SGHVS and CDR2 is FNYEAQ. There are 18 residues in the CDR3. Deletions cut 1 base from V and 2 bases from J, with 17 bases between. This clonotype was obtained from a human donor who had a prior SARS-CoV-2 infection. The sample in question was CD4+ T cells from PBMCs cultured without peptide, obtained before COVID-19 vaccination. The J gene is TRBJ1-4, the V gene TRBV7-6, with D tentatively TRBD1 (6 bases). The CDR3 spells CASSLGIRRGATNEKLFF. The DNA for the CDR3 is TGTGCCAGCAGCTTAGGCATACGTAGGGGGGCGACTAATGAAAAACTGTTTTTT.